These 4 T cell receptor beta chains originate from one sample sequenced in a study of T cells in localized non-small cell lung cancer. Profiled with immunoSEQ multiplex PCR; TCRdb holds only in-frame clones, not every one. The sample includes 2,000 to 2,500 clones, around a quarter of them seen just once. The sequencing here drew on lung tumor tissue, taken before any cancer treatment. Receptor source: a woman aged 35-75 years with stage I squamous cell lung carcinoma.

This clone was detected only once. The genes are TRBV30 and TRBJ2-7; a weak D match, TRBD2 (5 bases). V was shortened by 2 bases and J by 0 bases, with 14 bases between the two germline ends. The CDR3 loop spans 15 amino acids. Germline CDR1 reads GTSNPN; CDR2 reads SVGIG (reference sequence). CDR3 DNA sequence: TGTGCCTGGAGTCAGCCGGGATTTAACTCCTACGAGCAGTACTTC. It codes for CAWSQPGFNSYEQYF.

This sequence joins TRBV23-1 and TRBJ1-2; D call uncertain. TRBV23-1 is marked as an open reading frame, function uncertain. The CDR3 totals 13 residues. V was shortened by 6 bases and J by 6 bases, with 14 bases between the two germline ends. The CDR3 here is CASSPPVGHGYTF. CDR3 DNA sequence: TGCGCCAGCAGCCCCCCTGTTGGGCATGGCTACACCTTC.

This clone is large (0.1 to 1%) within its sample. The CDR3: CASSSRGHYGYTF. The CDR3 region has the DNA TGTGCCAGTAGCAGCAGGGGACACTATGGCTACACCTTC. The gene calls are TRBV19 and TRBJ1-2, with D perhaps matching TRBD1 (6 bases). Looked up from germline, CDR1 is LNHDA and CDR2 is SQIVND (reference sequence). V gave up 6 bases and J gave up 3 bases, with 11 bases separating them. The CDR3 is made up of 13 amino acids.

This chain links TRBV11-3 with TRBJ1-1, with a weak D call TRBD1 (5 bases). The germline CDR1 and CDR2 sequences are SGHNT and YENEEA. The germline V and J ends were trimmed by 4 bases and 3 bases, with 27 bases remaining between them. This CDR3 spans 19 amino acids. The CDR3 region is CASSYYLGVQGYRYTEAFF. CDR3 nucleotide sequence: TGTGCCAGCAGCTATTACTTAGGAGTTCAGGGCTATAGATACACTGAAGCTTTCTTT.